This is a list of T cell receptor beta chains from one sample in a study of lymphopenia after photon versus proton radiotherapy. Using immunoSEQ multiplex PCR, the repertoire was profiled, and TCRdb retains in-frame clones only, with some absent. Among over 55,000 clones listed, around 87% were seen once. The sequences come from peripheral blood, collected from a patient treated with proton-based radiotherapy. The source is a man at least 80 years old with esophageal cancer. The CDR3 runs from the conserved cysteine through the conserved F or W. A D gene is named only where the DNA matches it firmly. The size entry is marked missing in some rows and otherwise reads once, few, many or a size class.

j_gene,d_gene,abundance,v_gene,CDR3aa,CDR3nt
TRBJ2-5,TRBD2,NA,TRBV7-3,CASSLTGTKETQYF,TGTGCCAGCAGCTTAACCGGGACTAAAGAGACCCAGTACTTC
TRBJ1-4,NA,NA,TRBV7-9,CASSYRRWGAANEKLFF,TGTGCCAGCAGCTACCGGCGGTGGGGGGCGGCTAATGAAAAACTGTTTTTT
TRBJ1-1,TRBD1,NA,TRBV5-4,CASSGDSFAEAFF,TGTGCCAGCAGCGGGGACAGTTTCGCTGAAGCTTTCTTT
TRBJ1-1,NA,NA,TRBV5-1,CASSLDFGVDTEAFF,TGCGCCAGCAGCTTGGATTTCGGGGTGGACACTGAAGCTTTCTTT
TRBJ1-1,NA,NA,TRBV18,CASPPLGEGAFF,TGTGCCAGCCCACCACTGGGGGAAGGAGCTTTCTTT
TRBJ1-4,NA,NA,TRBV5-5,CASSLEGSNEKLFF,TGTGCCAGCAGCTTGGAGGGATCTAATGAAAAACTGTTTTTT
TRBJ2-7,NA,once,TRBV19,CASSISTGVMYEQYF,TGTGCCAGTAGTATCTCGACAGGAGTAATGTACGAGCAGTACTTC
TRBJ2-1,TRBD2,NA,TRBV7-2,CASSLALAGEREQFF,TGTGCCAGCAGCCTAGCTCTAGCGGGAGAGCGTGAGCAGTTCTTC
TRBJ1-1,TRBD1,NA,TRBV6-5,CASSYRTGNTEAFF,TGTGCCAGCAGTTACCGGACAGGGAACACTGAAGCTTTCTTT
TRBJ2-3,NA,NA,TRBV11-3,CASSFGSGPDTQYF,TGTGCCAGCAGCTTTGGATCAGGGCCAGATACGCAGTATTTT
TRBJ2-3,NA,few,TRBV29-1,CSVEDLVTGGTDTQYF,TGCAGCGTTGAAGATCTGGTCACAGGAGGCACAGATACGCAGTATTTT
TRBJ2-7,TRBD2,NA,TRBV7-2,CASSLLADSYEQYF,TGTGCCAGCAGCTTACTAGCGGACTCCTACGAGCAGTACTTC
TRBJ1-5,TRBD1,NA,TRBV29-1,CSVVEGASNQPQHF,TGCAGCGTTGTAGAGGGGGCGTCAAATCAGCCCCAGCATTTT
TRBJ1-3,TRBD1,NA,TRBV4-3,CASSQDLLGDRGNTIYF,TGCGCCAGCAGCCAAGATCTGTTAGGGGACAGGGGAAACACCATATATTTT
TRBJ2-3,NA,NA,TRBV7-3,CASSRTAGTDTQYF,TGTGCCAGCAGCCGGACCGCTGGCACAGATACGCAGTATTTT
TRBJ1-5,NA,NA,TRBV10-1,CASGELNQPQHF,TGCGCCAGCGGGGAACTGAATCAGCCCCAGCATTTT
TRBJ1-6,TRBD1,few,TRBV9,CASEGAVSSYNSPLHF,TGTGCCAGTGAGGGGGCAGTTAGCTCCTATAATTCACCCCTCCACTTT